Following are 30 T cell receptor beta chains from one sample sequenced in a study of T-cell reconstitution after alpha-beta-depleted transplantation in children. A TCRbeta library incorporating unique molecular identifiers was prepared. TCRdb called the PCR reads again in MiXCR, with one record for every CDR3 protein. The sample shows over 400,000 distinct CDR3 sequences, roughly an eighth of them seen only once. Sequences were derived from PBMCs from the stem cell graft donor, sampled from the stem cell graft. These receptors all stem from a human donor who donated a stem cell graft to a child with combined immunodeficiency.

This chain connects TRBV5-1 to TRBJ2-1; TRBD1 matches at 7 bases. Looked up from germline, CDR1 is SGHRS and CDR2 is YFSETQ. CDR3 length: 16 residues. With V trimmed by 0 bases and J by 3 bases, 6 bases remained unmatched. CDR3 DNA: TGCGCCAGCAGCTTGGGGCTAGGGGGCGACTACAATGAGCAGTTCTTC. It codes for CASSLGLGGDYNEQFF.

In this sample, this clonotype turned up many times. The chain uses TRBV12-3 or TRBV12-4 and TRBJ2-3; D not resolved. The CDR3 consists of 14 residues. Trimming removed 3 bases from V and 2 bases from J, with 9 bases in between. The DNA of the CDR3 is TGTGCCAGCAGTTTTGATGGGTTCACAGATACGCAGTATTTT. This codes for CASSFDGFTDTQYF.

This clonotype was counted ten times or more. The V and J genes are TRBV12-3 or TRBV12-4 and TRBJ2-5; D is perhaps TRBD2 (5 bases). V was trimmed by 5 bases and J by 8 bases, leaving 15 bases between them. The CDR3 extends over 13 amino acids. CDR3 in amino acids: CASSPTDGGTQYF. CDR3 sequence (DNA): TGTGCCAGCAGTCCAACGGACGGAGGAACCCAGTACTTC.

This clonotype has only a few counts. The chain has TRBV2 and TRBJ2-3; D might be TRBD1 (5 bases). The CDR3 sequence is 15 residues long. Germline assignment: CDR1 SNHLY and CDR2 FYNNEI. The V and J ends lost 6 bases and 2 bases respectively, with 15 bases between them. CDR3 in DNA: TGTGCCAGCAGAGCAGGGCTCCTTTCCACAGATACGCAGTATTTT. It is translated as CASRAGLLSTDTQYF.

The gene calls are TRBV7-8 and TRBJ2-5, with 9 bases that match TRBD2. The CDR3 contains 17 residues. Germline CDR1 is SGHVS and CDR2 is FQNEAQ. With V trimmed by 4 bases and J by 4 bases, 13 bases remained unmatched. CDR3 sequence reads: CASSWPQLIAGVETQYF. The CDR3 region has the DNA TGTGCCAGCAGCTGGCCGCAGCTGATAGCGGGAGTAGAGACCCAGTACTTC.

The chain joins TRBV27 to TRBJ1-2, with D maybe TRBD1 (5 bases). The CDR3 length is 14 residues. CDR1 is MNHEY and CDR2 is SMNVEV in the germline V gene (reference sequence). V gave up 3 bases and J gave up 3 bases, with 11 bases separating them. In nucleotides, the CDR3 is TGTGCCAGCAGTTTCAGGGTGGGGGACTATGGCTACACCTTC. Translated: CASSFRVGDYGYTF.

The J gene is TRBJ2-7, the V gene TRBV20-1; 9 nucleotides align to TRBD2. Unmatched junction bases numbered 2, after V lost 0 bases and J lost 2 bases. CDR1 DFQATT and CDR2 SNEGSKA come from the germline V gene (reference sequence). The CDR3 is 14 amino acids. The CDR3 loop reads CSARDSGRPYEQYF. CDR3 in DNA: TGCAGTGCTAGAGATAGCGGGAGACCCTACGAGCAGTACTTC.

The genes are TRBV29-1 and TRBJ2-1; D may be TRBD2 (6 bases). The CDR3 spans 14 residues. Germline V gives CDR1 SQVTM, CDR2 ANQGSEA. Trimming left V 7 bases short and J 4 bases short, with 17 bases between. The CDR3 DNA sequence: TGCAGCGCCACGATGGAGGGACTGTACAATGAGCAGTTCTTC. It codes for CSATMEGLYNEQFF.

This clonotype was detected a few times. The gene calls are TRBV20-1 and TRBJ1-6, with D maybe TRBD1 (5 bases). CDR1 and CDR2 from the germline V gene are DFQATT and SNEGSKA (reference sequence). The CDR3 contains 17 residues. Trimming pared 5 bases from V and 3 bases from J, leaving 20 bases between. The CDR3 DNA is TGCAGTGCTGAGGCCCCAACCGGGACTCTCTATAATTCACCCCTCCACTTT. Amino acid sequence: CSAEAPTGTLYNSPLHF.

There are many counts of this clonotype. The chain joins TRBV7-3 to TRBJ2-3; no reliable D call. V was clipped by 5 bases and J by 11 bases, with 17 bases between them. The CDR3 has 13 residues. From germline, CDR1 is SGHTA and CDR2 FQGTGA. The CDR3 loop is CASSLLTAKGQYF. Here the CDR3 DNA reads TGTGCCAGCAGCCTCCTAACTGCGAAAGGGCAGTATTTT. Drawing the rest from reference TRBV7-3 and TRBJ2-3, the complete variable domain is GAGVSQTPSNKVTEKGKYVELRCDPISGHTALYWYRQSLGQGPEFLIYFQGTGAADDSGLPNDRFFAVRPEGSVSTLKIQRTERGDSAVYLCASSLLTAKGQYFGPGTRLTVL.

The gene calls are TRBV25-1 and TRBJ1-1; D ambiguous. CDR3 size: 13 residues. Germline lookup yields CDR1 MGHDK and CDR2 SYGVNS. V lost 6 bases and J 8 bases, leaving 16 bases between the germline ends. In DNA, the CDR3 is TGTGCCAGCAGGGGCCTCCGGGGTTCAGAAGCTTTCTTT. Protein sequence: CASRGLRGSEAFF.

This rearrangement joins TRBV10-3 to TRBJ2-7; 9 nucleotides match TRBD2. V shed 6 bases, J shed 2 bases, and the junction held 5 bases outside the gene matches. CDR3 length: 14 amino acids. The germline gives CDR1 ENHRY, CDR2 SYGVKD. In nucleotides, the CDR3 is TGTGCCATCAGAACAGCGGGAGGCACCTACGAGCAGTACTTC. Residues: CAIRTAGGTYEQYF.

This clonotype was counted at least ten times. V is TRBV27 and J is TRBJ2-7; D could derive from TRBD1 or TRBD2 (5 bases each). Germline V lookup: CDR1 MNHEY, CDR2 SMNVEV (reference sequence). V was shortened by 1 base and J by 2 bases, with 9 bases between the two germline ends. The CDR3 is 14 residues long. The CDR3 DNA reads as TGTGCCAGCAGTTTATTCGGGGCCACCTACGAGCAGTACTTC. It encodes CASSLFGATYEQYF.

This clonotype was observed a few times. The CDR3 DNA reads as TGCGCCAGCAGCCCTGGTGAAGGGCGAGCAGATACGCAGTATTTT. Residues: CASSPGEGRADTQYF. The genes are TRBV5-1 and TRBJ2-3; D gene uncertain. The V and J ends lost 4 bases and 4 bases respectively, with 16 bases between them. CDR1 is SGHRS and CDR2 is YFSETQ in the germline V gene. The CDR3 runs 15 residues.

DNA of the CDR3: TGTGCCAGCGGGAGGGACAGGGGGACGAACACCATATATTTT. It codes for CASGRDRGTNTIYF. The chain is built from TRBV21-1 and TRBJ1-3; the table gives TRBD1 as D, unverified against the DNA. TRBV21-1 is designated a pseudogene. The CDR3 totals 14 residues.

There are a few counts of this clonotype. V usage is TRBV20-1 and J usage is TRBJ1-5; D is perhaps TRBD1 (6 bases). Trimming left V 0 bases short and J 6 bases short, with 15 bases between. CDR1 DFQATT and CDR2 SNEGSKA come from the germline V gene (reference sequence). CDR3 length equals 15 residues. The CDR3 nucleotides read TGCAGTGCTAGAGATCCCCCAGGGGAAATTCAGCCCCAGCATTTT. It encodes CSARDPPGEIQPQHF.

This clonotype was seen more than once but under ten times. The CDR3 DNA follows: TGTGCCAGCAGCTTAGCACGACTAGCAAAAGAGACCCAGTACTTC. Its translation: CASSLARLAKETQYF. The chain has TRBV7-9 and TRBJ2-5; 7 bases fit TRBD2. The V and J ends lost 0 bases and 3 bases, in that order; junction bases with no gene match: 4. Germline lookup yields CDR1 SEHNR and CDR2 FQNEAQ (reference sequence). The CDR3 is 15 amino acids.

This clonotype was counted between two and nine times. The V gene is TRBV18, the J gene TRBJ2-7; D gene ambiguous. CDR1 and CDR2 from the germline V gene are KGHSH and LQKENI. This CDR3 is 14 amino acids long. Trimming cost V 0 bases and J 1 base, with 7 bases left between them. The CDR3 protein is CASSPPGGSYEQYF. In DNA, the CDR3 is TGTGCCAGCTCACCACCGGGTGGGTCCTACGAGCAGTACTTC.

The table lists this clonotype with a few counts. The V call is TRBV5-6, the J call TRBJ1-2; D gene unclear. Trimming cost V 0 bases and J 2 bases, with 11 bases left between them. Per the germline V gene, CDR1 is SGHDT and CDR2 is YYEEEE. The CDR3 consists of 15 residues. CDR3 sequence reads: CASSLGWGLNYGYTF. As DNA, the CDR3 is TGTGCCAGCAGCTTGGGTTGGGGTTTGAACTATGGCTACACCTTC.

This clonotype was recorded many times. The V gene is TRBV5-5, the J gene TRBJ2-2, with 8 bases lining up with TRBD1. The germline V gene has CDR1 SGHKS and CDR2 YYEKEE (reference sequence). V lost 4 bases and J lost 2; bases outside the gene matches: 7. CDR3 size: 16 residues. Here the CDR3 DNA reads TGTGCCAGCAGCATACGGACAGGGACAAACACCGGGGAGCTGTTTTTT. This translates into CASSIRTGTNTGELFF. The full variable domain, its missing parts supplied by reference TRBV5-5 and TRBJ2-2, is DAGVTQSPTHLIKTRGQQVTLRCSPISGHKSVSWYQQVLGQGPQFIFQYYEKEERGRGNFPDRFSARQFPNYSSELNVNALLLGDSALYLCASSIRTGTNTGELFFGEGSRLTVL.

This clonotype has just a few counts. The chain recombines TRBV4-2 with TRBJ2-1, with a possible D match to TRBD1 (6 bases). The CDR3 spans 11 residues. With 1 base removed from V and 14 bases from J, the gap between germline ends came to 9 bases. The germline V gene encodes CDR1 LGHNA and CDR2 YNFKEQ. This chain's CDR3 is CASSQGDMKFF. The CDR3, as DNA: TGTGCCAGCAGCCAAGGGGACATGAAGTTCTTC.

This clonotype was detected many times. CDR3 protein: CASSQQVGDTDTQYF. The CDR3 DNA reads as TGTGCCAGCAGCCAACAGGTTGGCGACACAGATACGCAGTATTTT. This chain links TRBV12-3 or TRBV12-4 with TRBJ2-3; tentative D call: TRBD1 (5 bases). V was pared by 6 bases and J by 2 bases, with 15 bases between. The CDR3 is 15 residues long.

The chain couples TRBV5-1 to TRBJ1-1; 9 bases line up with TRBD1. The CDR3 runs to 13 residues. The V segment lost 0 bases and the J segment 8 bases; nucleotides outside the gene matches: 2. Germline V gene sequence: CDR1 SGHRS, CDR2 YFSETQ. CDR3 amino acids: CASSLGTGGEAFF. CDR3 in DNA: TGCGCCAGCAGCTTGGGTACAGGGGGCGAAGCTTTCTTT.

The genes are TRBV10-3 and TRBJ2-5; 11 positions agree with TRBD2. With V trimmed by 0 bases and J by 2 bases, 5 bases remained unmatched. The CDR3 consists of 17 residues. Germline V gene lookup returns CDR1 ENHRY and CDR2 SYGVKD. The CDR3 reads CAISESRGLAEQETQYF. The DNA for the CDR3 is TGTGCCATCAGTGAGTCAAGGGGACTAGCGGAACAAGAGACCCAGTACTTC.

This clonotype has a count of ten or more. The rearrangement joins TRBV9 to TRBJ2-1; 8 bases are shared with TRBD2. CDR1 and CDR2 from the germline V gene are SGDLS and YYNGEE. V lost 0 bases to trimming and J lost 5 bases; unmatched junction nucleotides: 4. This CDR3 contains 15 residues. The CDR3 sequence: CASSVAGGYDNEQFF. The CDR3 bases are TGTGCCAGCAGCGTAGCGGGGGGGTACGACAATGAGCAGTTCTTC.

This clonotype was observed a few times. The rearrangement links TRBV5-5 to TRBJ2-5; unclear D gene. Germline values: CDR1 SGHKS, CDR2 YYEKEE (reference sequence). The CDR3 spans 16 residues. With 2 bases removed from V and 1 base from J, the gap between germline ends came to 15 bases. The CDR3 DNA is TGTGCCAGCAGCTTCTCTCTGGGCGGCCCCCAAGAGACCCAGTACTTC. The encoded protein is CASSFSLGGPQETQYF.

The V gene is TRBV27, the J gene TRBJ2-1; weak D call: TRBD2 (5 bases). V was trimmed by 5 bases and J by 9 bases, leaving 23 bases between them. From germline, CDR1 is MNHEY and CDR2 SMNVEV (reference sequence). There are 16 residues in the CDR3. The CDR3 spells CASSAYFGLPMGEQFF. DNA for the CDR3: TGTGCCAGCAGTGCCTACTTCGGACTCCCCATGGGTGAGCAGTTCTTC.

Ten or more counts support this clonotype. The rearrangement joins TRBV11-1 to TRBJ2-3; D may be TRBD1 (5 bases). The ends were cut back, 2 bases at V and 2 bases at J, with 11 bases in the middle. Germline CDR1 SGHAT, CDR2 FQDESV (reference sequence). This CDR3 comprises 15 residues. The CDR3 sequence is CASSLTPTDTDTQYF. The CDR3 DNA sequence: TGTGCCAGCAGCTTAACACCGACAGACACAGATACGCAGTATTTT.

This clonotype was seen only a few times. The genes are TRBV30 and TRBJ2-6; D ambiguous. The CDR3 extends over 20 amino acids. CDR1 GTSNPN and CDR2 SVGIG come from the germline V gene (reference sequence). Trimming pared 1 base from V and 0 bases from J, leaving 22 bases between. This CDR3 is CAWSGISAPRTLSGANVLTF. CDR3 bases: TGTGCCTGGAGTGGAATTTCGGCTCCTCGGACCCTCTCTGGGGCCAACGTCCTGACTTTC.

The J gene is TRBJ2-2, the V gene TRBV12-3 or TRBV12-4; 7 nucleotides match TRBD1. V lost 7 bases and J lost 1; bases outside the gene matches: 6. The CDR3 has 15 residues. CDR3 DNA sequence: TGTGCCAGCAACCTCGGGACAGAGAACACCGGGGAGCTGTTTTTT. It codes for CASNLGTENTGELFF.